One sample yielded the 10 T cell receptor beta chains listed below, sequenced in a study of T cells in women clearing cervical HPV infection. Method: immunoSEQ multiplex PCR; TCRdb's copy keeps in-frame clones and lacks some. This listing includes 15,000 to 20,000 clones. Sequencing was carried out using blood buffy coat. These receptors originate from a woman between 18 and 69 years old with a cervical HPV16 infection that either progressed to CIN3+ or cleared (not recorded which).

CDR3 protein: CASSEASGGNTIYF. The CDR3 DNA, read in part, is TGTGCCAGCAGTGAAGCATCCGGTGGAAACACC. The chain links TRBV6-1 to TRBJ1-3; D is ambiguous. The read falls 3 residues short of the CDR3 end, and the missing part is taken from the germline J gene. The V end was cut by 0 bases, the J end by 3 bases, with 6 bases between. The CDR3 extends over 14 amino acids. The germline V gene encodes CDR1 MNHNS and CDR2 SASEGT.

To note about this clone: The read ends 3 residues before the CDR3 terminus; that terminus is restored from the germline J gene. J is TRBJ1-5 and V is TRBV5-6, with a weak D call TRBD1 (6 bases). The germline V gene has CDR1 SGHDT and CDR2 YYEEEE. The CDR3 contains 15 residues. V was clipped by 1 base and J by 5 bases, with 13 bases between them. CDR3 loop: CASSLKGVGDQPQHF. The covered CDR3 bases are TGTGCCAGCAGCTTGAAGGGGGTCGGGGATCAGCCC.

Details on this clone: The read finishes 3 residues shy of the CDR3 end, and the germline J gene is used to complete it. This chain links TRBV19 with TRBJ1-2, with D unclear. V lost 6 bases, J lost 4 bases, and 12 bases lay in between. CDR3 size: 13 residues. Per germline, CDR1 LNHDA and CDR2 SQIVND (reference sequence). The CDR3 is CASSRRDFYGYTF. The CDR3 bases that were read are TGTGCCAGTAGCAGGAGAGATTTCTATGGC.

Turning to this clone: The DNA ends 3 residues before the CDR3 does, and the rest of the CDR3 is filled in from the germline J gene. V gene TRBV2 combines with J gene TRBJ1-4, with 11 positions matching TRBD1. The V gene's germline CDR1 is SNHLY and CDR2 FYNNEI. Germline trimming cut 1 base from V and 10 bases from J; bases unmatched to any gene: 5. The CDR3 extends over 15 amino acids. The CDR3 loop reads CASSEGGTGGTKLFF. The CDR3 bases that were read are TGTGCCAGCAGTGAAGGGGGGACAGGGGGGACAAAA.

Concerning this clone: The read comes to an end 3 residues before the CDR3 does, leaving the germline J gene to fill in the end. The rearrangement joins TRBV5-4 to TRBJ2-7; possibly TRBD1 for D (6 bases). This CDR3 region has 16 residues. V dropped 2 bases and J dropped 4 bases, with 19 bases sitting between them. Germline loops: CDR1 SGHNT, CDR2 YYREEE (reference sequence). The sequenced CDR3 bases are TGTGCCAGCAGCTTACCCCCGGGACAAGGTTCTTACGAG. Amino acids: CASSLPPGQGSYE. The full CDR3 is CASSLPPGQGSYEQYF.

Notes on this clone: Coverage ceases 3 residues before the CDR3 finishes, and the germline J gene fills in the end. V usage is TRBV20-1 and J usage is TRBJ2-4, with D tentatively TRBD1 (5 bases). Deletions cut 4 bases from V and 3 bases from J, with 13 bases between. CDR1 and CDR2 from the germline V gene are DFQATT and SNEGSKA (reference sequence). This CDR3 is 14 amino acids long. The sequenced CDR3 bases are TGCAGTGCTACTCCCCAGGGTCTCAAAAACATT. This translates into CSATPQGLKNI. The whole CDR3 sequence is CSATPQGLKNIQYF.

Remarks on this clone: Read sequence stops 3 residues before the CDR3 end, and the germline J gene provides the missing end. The chain combines TRBV2 with TRBJ1-2, with TRBD1 as a possible D gene (6 bases). The CDR3 runs 16 residues. CDR1 and CDR2 (germline): SNHLY, FYNNEI. V was pared by 4 bases and J by 5 bases, with 20 bases between. The CDR3 sequence is CASSGSFLQGSYGYTF. The CDR3 bases that were read are TGTGCCAGCAGTGGGTCCTTCCTACAGGGATCTTATGGC.

CDR3 bases read: TGTGCCAGCAGCCCCTCCCCAGATACG. Protein sequence: CASSPSPDT. The whole CDR3 protein is CASSPSPDTQYF. The V gene is TRBV7-3, the J gene TRBJ2-3, with D unresolved. The sequenced fragment ends 3 residues before the CDR3 boundary, so the rest is inferred from the germline J gene. Trimming took off 5 bases at V and 4 bases at J, with 7 bases between the two ends. The CDR3 spans 12 residues. Germline V CDR1 and CDR2: SGHTA, FQGTGA.

Comments on this clone: Read data end 3 residues before the CDR3 end; the end is taken from the germline J gene. This chain uses TRBV6-2 or TRBV6-3 with TRBJ2-3; perhaps TRBD1 as D (6 bases). The CDR3 covers 14 residues. Looked up from germline, CDR1 is MNHEY and CDR2 is SVGEGT. Trimming pared 7 bases from V and 2 bases from J, leaving 13 bases between. CDR3 in amino acids: CASNNQGSTDTQYF. CDR3 bases read: TGTGCCAGCAATAACCAGGGGTCCACAGATACG.

Regarding this clone: The sequenced fragment ends 3 residues before the CDR3 boundary, so the rest is inferred from the germline J gene. V is TRBV13 and J is TRBJ2-3; the match to TRBD1 covers 10 bases. In germline, CDR1 is PRHDT, CDR2 FYEKMQ (reference sequence). With V trimmed by 5 bases and J by 4 bases, 15 bases remained unmatched. CDR3 length: 18 residues. CDR3 DNA (partial): TGTGCCAGCAGCGGACAGGGGGTAGGGGGGCGGAAAGCAGATACG. Protein sequence: CASSGQGVGGRKADT. The whole CDR3 reads CASSGQGVGGRKADTQYF.